What follows is one T cell receptor (beta chain) and its context. Its antigen is undetermined. The sample comes from a study of cytomegalovirus exposure and HLA in healthy donors. Study results and limitations: In most subjects, TCR beta sequences reportedly gave accurate predictions of HLA-A and HLA-B alleles. The presence/absence work took it that sequencing depth was about the same across donors. It was 164 TCR beta chains that were listed as cytomegalovirus-associated.

PCR amplification relied on 60 Vbeta primers (plus 13 Jbeta primers). Measured with immunoSEQ multiplex PCR; TCRdb has only the in-frame clones, and not every one. Of 150,000 to 200,000 clones in the sample, around four fifths were seen once. This CDR3 has 14 residues. Trimming took off 5 bases at V and 1 base at J, with 12 bases between the two ends. CDR1 is SGHNT, CDR2 YYREEE, per germline (reference sequence). The rearrangement links TRBV5-4 to TRBJ1-1; the D gene is possibly TRBD1 (5 bases). The sequenced sample was PBMCs. The sequence was collected from a man in his forties or fifties in good health and CMV-seropositive. CDR3 in amino acids: CASSTGLTNTEAFF. The CDR3 DNA reads as TGTGCCAGCAGTACGGGACTGACGAACACTGAAGCTTTCTTT.